The present TCR beta chain was sequenced within a study of T cell responses to AZD1222 COVID-19 vaccine. Overall study findings and caveats: Distributed over spike, vaccine-associated CD4 TCRs predominated at 160-218 and 743-854.

In the case of this clone: What it binds is unknown.

Germline CDR1 reads MDHEN; CDR2 reads SYDVKM. This CDR3 is 14 amino acids long. V lost 2 bases and J 4 bases, leaving 10 bases between the germline ends. Libraries were prepared by immunoSEQ multiplex PCR; TCRdb keeps only in-frame clonotypes and omits some of them. This sample has 250,000 to 300,000 clones, with 90% to 95% found just once. The chain recombines TRBV28 with TRBJ2-3, with D perhaps TRBD2 (6 bases). This TCR was recovered from an adult who received the AZD1222 COVID-19 vaccine. The material sequenced was peripheral blood, taken 28 days after the second AZD1222 dose. CDR3 in DNA: TGTGCCAGCAGTTTAGCGGGGCGCGCAGATACGCAGTATTTT. Protein sequence: CASSLAGRADTQYF.